This paragraph covers one TCR beta chain sequence. Its target is unknown. These data originate in a study of neoadjuvant anti-PD-1 for oral cavity cancer. Study in general: Around day 43, patients without progression received a fourth nivolumab dose before surgery.

Study conclusions and caveats: Post-treatment tumors with larger preexisting clones showed more shrinkage.

Sequencing was performed with immunoSEQ multiplex PCR; in TCRdb, only in-frame clones are kept and a portion is missing. The sample lists fewer than 6,500 clones; over 50% were seen once. Time point described: after neoadjuvant nivolumab, at surgical resection. The specimen was tumor tissue, collected after nivolumab (anti-PD-1) treatment. The receptor was derived from a person between 40 and 85 years old with oral cavity squamous cell carcinoma.

CDR3 in DNA: TGTGCCAGCAGTGCTCGGGACACCCGATCTAGCGGGCTAAGCTCCTACAATGAGCAGTTCTTC. Its translation is CASSARDTRSSGLSSYNEQFF. This chain connects TRBV14 to TRBJ2-1; 8 nucleotides line up with TRBD2. The length of the CDR3 is 21 residues. V trimming: 6 bases; J trimming: 0 bases; junction bases outside the gene matches: 22. Per the germline V gene, CDR1 is SGHDN and CDR2 is FVKESK.